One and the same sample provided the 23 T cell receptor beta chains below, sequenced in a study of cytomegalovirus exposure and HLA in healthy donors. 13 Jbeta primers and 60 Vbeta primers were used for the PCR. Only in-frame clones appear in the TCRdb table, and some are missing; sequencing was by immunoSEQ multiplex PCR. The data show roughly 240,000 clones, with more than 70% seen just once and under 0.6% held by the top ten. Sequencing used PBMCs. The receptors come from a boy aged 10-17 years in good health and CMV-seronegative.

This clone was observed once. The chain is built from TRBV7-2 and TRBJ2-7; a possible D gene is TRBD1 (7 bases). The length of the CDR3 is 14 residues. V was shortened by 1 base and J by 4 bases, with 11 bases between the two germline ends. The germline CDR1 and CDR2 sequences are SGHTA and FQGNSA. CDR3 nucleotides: TGTGCCAGCAGCTTAGGCGGGACAGCTTACGAGCAGTACTTC. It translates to CASSLGGTAYEQYF.

Here the CDR3 DNA reads TGTGCCTGGAGTAGTAATCGGGATACGCAGTATTTT. Translating it yields CAWSSNRDTQYF. The J gene is TRBJ2-3, the V gene TRBV30; no firm D call. The CDR3 has 12 residues. Germline V gives CDR1 GTSNPN, CDR2 SVGIG (reference sequence). The V gene lost 2 bases and the J gene lost 6 bases, with 9 bases spanning the gap.

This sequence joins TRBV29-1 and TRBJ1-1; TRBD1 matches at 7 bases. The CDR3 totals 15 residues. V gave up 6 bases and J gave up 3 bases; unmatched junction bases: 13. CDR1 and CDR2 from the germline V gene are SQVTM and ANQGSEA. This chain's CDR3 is CSVTGQRGGDTEAFF. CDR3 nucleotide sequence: TGCAGCGTCACGGGACAGCGGGGGGGAGACACTGAAGCTTTCTTT. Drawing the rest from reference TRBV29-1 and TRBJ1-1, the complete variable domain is SAVISQKPSRDICQRGTSLTIQCQVDSQVTMMFWYRQQPGQSLTLIATANQGSEATYESGFVIDKFPISRPNLTFSTLTVSNMSPEDSSIYLCSVTGQRGGDTEAFFGQGTRLTVV.

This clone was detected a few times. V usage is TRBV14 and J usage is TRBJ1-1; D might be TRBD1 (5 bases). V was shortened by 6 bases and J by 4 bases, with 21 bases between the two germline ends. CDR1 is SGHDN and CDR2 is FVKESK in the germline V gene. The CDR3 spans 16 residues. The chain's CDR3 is CASSTWGGSPSTEAFF. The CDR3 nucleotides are TGTGCCAGCAGTACTTGGGGCGGAAGTCCATCCACTGAAGCTTTCTTT.

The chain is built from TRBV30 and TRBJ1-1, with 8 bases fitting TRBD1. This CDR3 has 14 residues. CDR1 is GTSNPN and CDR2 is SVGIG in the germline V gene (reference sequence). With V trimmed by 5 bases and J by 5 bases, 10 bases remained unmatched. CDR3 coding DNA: TGTGCCTGGTCCCCTACAGGGGGTGTGACTGAAGCTTTCTTT. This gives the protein CAWSPTGGVTEAFF.

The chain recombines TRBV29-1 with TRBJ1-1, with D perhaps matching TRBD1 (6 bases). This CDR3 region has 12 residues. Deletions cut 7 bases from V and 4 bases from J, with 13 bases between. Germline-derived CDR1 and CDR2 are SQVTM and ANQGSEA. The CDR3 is CSAPGGPTEAFF. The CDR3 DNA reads TGCAGCGCCCCGGGGGGGCCCACTGAAGCTTTCTTT.

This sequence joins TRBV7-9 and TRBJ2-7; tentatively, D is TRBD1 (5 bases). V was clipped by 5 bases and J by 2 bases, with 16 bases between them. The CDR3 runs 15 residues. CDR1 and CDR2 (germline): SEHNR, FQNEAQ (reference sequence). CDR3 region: CASSLGQGVAYEQYF. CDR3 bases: TGTGCCAGCAGCCTAGGTCAAGGGGTGGCCTACGAGCAGTACTTC. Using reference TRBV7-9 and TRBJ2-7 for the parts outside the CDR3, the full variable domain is DTGVSQNPRHKITKRGQNVTFRCDPISEHNRLYWYRQTLGQGPEFLTYFQNEAQLEKSRLLSDRFSAERPKGSFSTLEIQRTEQGDSAMYLCASSLGQGVAYEQYFGPGTRLTVT.

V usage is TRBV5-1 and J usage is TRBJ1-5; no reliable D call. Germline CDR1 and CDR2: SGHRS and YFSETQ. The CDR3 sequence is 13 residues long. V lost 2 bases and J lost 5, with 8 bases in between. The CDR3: CASSLRGYQPQHF. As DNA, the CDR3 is TGCGCCAGCAGCTTACGCGGTTATCAGCCCCAGCATTTT.

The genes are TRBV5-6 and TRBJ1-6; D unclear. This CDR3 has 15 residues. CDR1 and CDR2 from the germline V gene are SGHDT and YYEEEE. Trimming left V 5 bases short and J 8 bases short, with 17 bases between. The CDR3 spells CASSPRRDPYSPLHF. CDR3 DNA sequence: TGTGCCAGCAGTCCTCGGCGGGATCCCTATTCACCCCTCCACTTT.

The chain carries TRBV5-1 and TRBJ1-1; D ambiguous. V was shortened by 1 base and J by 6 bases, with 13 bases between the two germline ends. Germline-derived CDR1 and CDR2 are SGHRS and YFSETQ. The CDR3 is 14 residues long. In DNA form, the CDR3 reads TGCGCCAGCAGCTTGCAGAAAGGAGTTCCTGAAGCTTTCTTT. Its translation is CASSLQKGVPEAFF.

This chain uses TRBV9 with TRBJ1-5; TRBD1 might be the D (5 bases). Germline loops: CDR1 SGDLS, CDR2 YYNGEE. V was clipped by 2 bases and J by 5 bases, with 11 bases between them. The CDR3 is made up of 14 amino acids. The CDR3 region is CASSVAGQYQPQHF. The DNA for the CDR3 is TGTGCCAGCAGCGTTGCAGGGCAGTATCAGCCCCAGCATTTT.

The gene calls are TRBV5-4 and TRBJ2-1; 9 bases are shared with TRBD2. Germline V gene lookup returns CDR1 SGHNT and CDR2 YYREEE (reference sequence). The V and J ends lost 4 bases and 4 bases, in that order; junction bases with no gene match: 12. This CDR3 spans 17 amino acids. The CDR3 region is CASSPQSGRIMYNEQFF. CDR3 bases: TGTGCCAGCAGCCCCCAGAGCGGGAGGATTATGTACAATGAGCAGTTCTTC.

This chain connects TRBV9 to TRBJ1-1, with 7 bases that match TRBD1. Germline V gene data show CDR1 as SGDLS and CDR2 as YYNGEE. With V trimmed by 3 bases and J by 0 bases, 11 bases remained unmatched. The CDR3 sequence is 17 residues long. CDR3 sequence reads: CASSATGAYPMNTEAFF. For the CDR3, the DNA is TGTGCCAGCAGCGCAACAGGGGCTTACCCAATGAACACTGAAGCTTTCTTT.

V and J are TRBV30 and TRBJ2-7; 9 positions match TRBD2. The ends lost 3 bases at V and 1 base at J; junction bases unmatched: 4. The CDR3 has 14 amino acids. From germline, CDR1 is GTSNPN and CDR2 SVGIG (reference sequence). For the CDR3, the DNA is TGTGCCTGGAGGAGACTAGCGGCATCCTACGAGCAGTACTTC. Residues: CAWRRLAASYEQYF.

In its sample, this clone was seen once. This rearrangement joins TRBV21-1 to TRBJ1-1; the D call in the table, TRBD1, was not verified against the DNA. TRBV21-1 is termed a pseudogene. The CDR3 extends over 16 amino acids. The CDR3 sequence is CASSSFRGPPNTEAFF. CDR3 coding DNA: TGTGCCAGCTCTTCCTTCAGGGGTCCCCCGAACACTGAAGCTTTCTTT.

As DNA, the CDR3 is TGTGCCAGCAGCCTAGGGACTAGTGATGAGCAGTTCTTC. Amino acids: CASSLGTSDEQFF. The V call is TRBV9, the J call TRBJ2-1; 8 nucleotides match TRBD2. Germline loops: CDR1 SGDLS, CDR2 YYNGEE. V shed 4 bases, J shed 8 bases, and the junction held 5 bases outside the gene matches. The CDR3 extends over 13 amino acids.

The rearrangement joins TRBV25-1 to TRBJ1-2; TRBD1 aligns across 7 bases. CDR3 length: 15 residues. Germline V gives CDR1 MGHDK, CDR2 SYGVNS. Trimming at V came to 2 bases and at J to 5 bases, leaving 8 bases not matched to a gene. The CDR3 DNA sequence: TGTGCCAGCAGTGAAAGGGGACAGAAGCCTTATGGCTACACCTTC. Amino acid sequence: CASSERGQKPYGYTF.

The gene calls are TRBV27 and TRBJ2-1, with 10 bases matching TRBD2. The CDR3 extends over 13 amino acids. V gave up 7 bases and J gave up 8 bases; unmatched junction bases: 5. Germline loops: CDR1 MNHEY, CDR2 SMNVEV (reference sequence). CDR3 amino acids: CASTERGGHEQFF. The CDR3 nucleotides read TGTGCCAGCACAGAGCGGGGGGGCCATGAGCAGTTCTTC.

The CDR3 nucleotides are TGTGCCTGGAGCGAGACCGGGACAGTCGATTCACCCCTCCACTTT. This gives the protein CAWSETGTVDSPLHF. The J gene is TRBJ1-6, the V gene TRBV30, with 7 bases matching TRBD1. V trimming: 3 bases; J trimming: 8 bases; junction bases outside the gene matches: 10. Germline-derived CDR1 and CDR2 are GTSNPN and SVGIG (reference sequence). The CDR3 is 15 amino acids.

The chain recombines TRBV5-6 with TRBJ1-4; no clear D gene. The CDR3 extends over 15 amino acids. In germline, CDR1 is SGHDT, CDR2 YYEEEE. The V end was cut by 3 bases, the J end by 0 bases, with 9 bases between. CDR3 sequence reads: CASSSAGATNEKLFF. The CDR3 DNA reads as TGTGCCAGCAGCTCCGCCGGGGCAACTAATGAAAAACTGTTTTTT.

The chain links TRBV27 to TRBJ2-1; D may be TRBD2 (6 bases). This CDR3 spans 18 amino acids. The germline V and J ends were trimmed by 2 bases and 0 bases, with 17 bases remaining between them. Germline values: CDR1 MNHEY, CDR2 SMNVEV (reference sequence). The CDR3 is CASSLLVAATSSYNEQFF. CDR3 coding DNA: TGTGCCAGCAGTTTACTGGTAGCGGCCACTAGCTCCTACAATGAGCAGTTCTTC.

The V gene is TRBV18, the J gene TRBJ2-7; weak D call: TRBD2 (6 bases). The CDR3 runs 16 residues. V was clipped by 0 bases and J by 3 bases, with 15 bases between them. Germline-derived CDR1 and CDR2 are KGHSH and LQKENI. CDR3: CASSPPRGGYLYEQYF. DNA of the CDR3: TGTGCCAGCTCACCACCGCGGGGCGGCTACCTCTACGAGCAGTACTTC.

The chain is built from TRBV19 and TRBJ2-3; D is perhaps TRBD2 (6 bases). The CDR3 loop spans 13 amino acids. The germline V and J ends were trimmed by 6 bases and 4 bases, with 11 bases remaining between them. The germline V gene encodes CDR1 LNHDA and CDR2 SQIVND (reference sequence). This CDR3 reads CASRVAAADTQYF. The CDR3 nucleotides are TGTGCCAGTAGGGTAGCGGCCGCAGATACGCAGTATTTT.